The sequence of this T cell receptor beta chain was determined in a study of blood T cell repertoires in COVID-19. The V end was cut by 4 bases, the J end by 5 bases, with 13 bases between. CDR1 is MGHRA, CDR2 YSYEKL, per germline. This CDR3 is built from 14 residues. Data came from immunoSEQ multiplex PCR; TCRdb stores just in-frame clones and leaves some out. The data hold some 7,700 clones, with 88% observed a single time. The chain joins TRBV4-1 to TRBJ2-3, with D possibly TRBD2 on 6 matching bases. This sequence originates from a human donor in a cohort sampled during active COVID-19. Sequencing input: peripheral blood. The CDR3: CASSLGLTEDTQYF. The CDR3 DNA sequence: TGCGCCAGCAGCCTGGGACTCACCGAAGATACGCAGTATTTT.